Below, one TCR beta chain is given with its context. This sample is drawn from a study of T cells in narcolepsy. The method was immunoSEQ multiplex PCR; TCRdb's version includes in-frame clones alone and lacks a portion of them. The sample has 15,000 to 20,000 clones, about two thirds seen once; the top ten hold 13% to 15%. CDR3 size: 15 residues. V trimming: 7 bases; J trimming: 6 bases; junction bases outside the gene matches: 10. Per the germline V gene, CDR1 is SNHLY and CDR2 is FYNNEI. The receptor comes from a human donor with narcolepsy. This chain joins TRBV2 and TRBJ1-1; 11 bases agree with TRBD1. The sample taken for sequencing was CD45RA- memory CD8+ T cells from PBMCs. CDR3 coding DNA: TGTGCCAGCATCCTCGGACAGGGGGCTAGGTCTGAAGCTTTCTTT. Its translation is CASILGQGARSEAFF. The full variable domain, in which reference TRBV2 and TRBJ1-1 provide the parts outside the CDR3, is EPEVTQTPSHQVTQMGQEVILRCVPISNHLYFYWYRQILGQKVEFLVSFYNNEISEKSEIFDDQFSVERPDGSNFTLKIRSTKLEDSAMYFCASILGQGARSEAFFGQGTRLTVV.